These 16 T cell receptor beta chains were sequenced from one sample in a study of blood T cell repertoires in COVID-19. Sequencing was performed with immunoSEQ multiplex PCR; in TCRdb, only in-frame clones are kept and a portion is missing. There are some 160,000 clones in the sample; approximately 80% occur only once, and approximately 8% lies in the top ten. What was sequenced was peripheral blood. Receptor source: a woman of 80 years or more with COVID-19, enrolled during active disease.

The V gene is TRBV27, the J gene TRBJ2-3, with 11 bases lining up with TRBD2. The germline V gene encodes CDR1 MNHEY and CDR2 SMNVEV (reference sequence). V gave up 3 bases and J gave up 6 bases; unmatched junction bases: 20. The CDR3 runs 20 residues. For the CDR3, the DNA is TGTGCCAGCAGTTTGGGGACACCATATAGCGGGAGGGCCCTCGTGGATACGCAGTATTTT. It yields the protein CASSLGTPYSGRALVDTQYF.

This clone has only one observation. The CDR3 spells CASSLLGRMNTEAFF. DNA for the CDR3: TGTGCCAGCAGTTTGTTGGGGCGGATGAACACTGAAGCTTTCTTT. The rearrangement links TRBV28 to TRBJ1-1; perhaps TRBD1 as D (5 bases). This CDR3 spans 15 amino acids. V lost 3 bases to trimming and J lost 0 bases, with 11 bases between them. CDR1 is MDHEN, CDR2 SYDVKM, per germline. The full variable domain, with the rest looked up from reference TRBV28 and TRBJ1-1, is DVKVTQSSRYLVKRTGEKVFLECVQDMDHENMFWYRQDPGLGLRLIYFSYDVKMKEKGDIPEGYSVSREKKERFSLILESASTNQTSMYLCASSLLGRMNTEAFFGQGTRLTVV.

The V call is TRBV6-5, the J call TRBJ1-6; D is undetermined. This CDR3 spans 14 amino acids. The V gene's germline CDR1 is MNHEY and CDR2 SVGAGI. The ends were cut back, 7 bases at V and 7 bases at J, with 14 bases in the middle. The DNA for the CDR3 is TGTGCCAGCACCAAACTAACGGGAAATTCACCCCTCCACTTT. Translating it yields CASTKLTGNSPLHF.

This chain connects TRBV5-4 to TRBJ2-2, with a weak D call TRBD1 (5 bases). CDR3 size: 15 residues. Trimming pared 0 bases from V and 0 bases from J, leaving 6 bases between. Germline values: CDR1 SGHNT, CDR2 YYREEE (reference sequence). This chain's CDR3 is CASSLGQSNTGELFF. CDR3 DNA sequence: TGTGCCAGCAGCTTGGGACAGTCGAACACCGGGGAGCTGTTTTTT.

This sequence joins TRBV18 and TRBJ2-2; D is ambiguous. The germline gives CDR1 KGHSH, CDR2 LQKENI. This CDR3 has 18 amino acids. V shed 2 bases and J shed 7 bases, with 23 bases lying between them. The CDR3 coding sequence is TGTGCCAGCTCACCAGATTTCAGAGACACCGAGAGATACGGGGAGCTGTTTTTT. Its translation: CASSPDFRDTERYGELFF.

The V gene is TRBV19, the J gene TRBJ2-1; TRBD2 matches 8 bases. The germline CDR1 and CDR2 sequences are LNHDA and SQIVND (reference sequence). The CDR3 is 14 residues long. V shed 5 bases and J 8 bases; nucleotides not matched to a gene: 8. The CDR3 DNA reads as TGTGCCAGTAGTTCGCTGACTAGCGAGGATGAGCAGTTCTTC. Translation gives CASSSLTSEDEQFF.

This clone was seen only a few times. The rearrangement links TRBV19 to TRBJ1-3; D remains ambiguous. There are 12 residues in the CDR3. V dropped 7 bases and J dropped 11 bases, with 15 bases sitting between them. Germline V gene data show CDR1 as LNHDA and CDR2 as SQIVND (reference sequence). The CDR3 region has the DNA TGTGCCAGTAATACCGCCGGTCGCCCCATATATTTT. Residues: CASNTAGRPIYF.

The chain is built from TRBV11-2 and TRBJ2-1, with 7 bases matching TRBD2. The trim removed 4 bases at V and 4 bases at J, leaving 10 bases unmatched. In germline, CDR1 is SGHAT, CDR2 FQNNGV. The length of the CDR3 is 16 residues. The DNA of the CDR3 is TGTGCCAGCAGCTCCCAAAGAGGGACTACTTACAATGAGCAGTTCTTC. Translating it yields CASSSQRGTTYNEQFF.

This clone has a single count. The chain has TRBV28 and TRBJ1-5; D gene unclear. Germline loops: CDR1 MDHEN, CDR2 SYDVKM. CDR3 length: 17 residues. Trimming pared 7 bases from V and 7 bases from J, leaving 26 bases between. CDR3 residues: CASTLHRRGGRRQPQHF. CDR3 DNA: TGTGCCAGCACTCTTCATCGAAGAGGAGGAAGGAGACAGCCCCAGCATTTT.

The rearrangement links TRBV18 to TRBJ1-1, with D possibly matching TRBD1 (5 bases). Trimming removed 2 bases at V and 4 bases at J, with 11 bases between. The CDR3 loop spans 14 amino acids. The V gene's germline CDR1 is KGHSH and CDR2 LQKENI. CDR3 nucleotide sequence: TGTGCCAGCTCACCAGACACGGGGGGCACTGAAGCTTTCTTT. This codes for CASSPDTGGTEAFF.

The V call is TRBV5-1, the J call TRBJ2-7; 9 nucleotides align to TRBD2. Germline assignment: CDR1 SGHRS and CDR2 YFSETQ. After removal of 2 bases from V and 2 bases from J, the junction contained 8 bases not matched to a gene. There are 16 residues in the CDR3. CDR3 in DNA: TGCGCCAGCAGCTTAACTAGCGGGTATACGACCTACGAGCAGTACTTC. Its translation is CASSLTSGYTTYEQYF.

V and J are TRBV12-3 or TRBV12-4 and TRBJ1-2, with D uncertain. V lost 7 bases and J lost 8, with 14 bases in between. This CDR3 has 12 amino acids. As DNA, the CDR3 is TGTGCCAGCACTCTACCACCGGGGGGCTACACCTTC. Amino acids: CASTLPPGGYTF.

This clone appeared a single time. The V and J genes are TRBV5-6 and TRBJ2-3; 7 bases fit TRBD1. The CDR3 has 15 amino acids. V shed 5 bases, J shed 2 bases, and the junction held 8 bases outside the gene matches. CDR1 SGHDT and CDR2 YYEEEE come from the germline V gene. The CDR3 region is CASRSTGEFTDTQYF. CDR3 coding DNA: TGTGCCAGCAGATCCACAGGGGAATTCACAGATACGCAGTATTTT.

The rearrangement uses TRBV3-1 (or the pseudogene TRBV3-2) and TRBJ2-5, with D possibly being TRBD2 (6 bases). The CDR3 extends over 13 amino acids. Trimming shortened V by 7 bases and J by 1 base, and 10 bases separated the two germline ends. CDR1 LGHDT and CDR2 YNNKEL come from the germline V gene (reference sequence). The CDR3 nucleotides read TGTGCCAGCAACCGGGACTTCCAAGAGACCCAGTACTTC. Protein sequence: CASNRDFQETQYF.

CDR3 in DNA: TGTGCCAGCAGCCGAGGGACTACACCCCAAGAGACCCAGTACTTC. Protein: CASSRGTTPQETQYF. The chain has TRBV3-1 (or the pseudogene TRBV3-2) and TRBJ2-5; 7 bases map to TRBD2. This CDR3 has 15 amino acids. CDR1 and CDR2 (germline): LGHDT, YNNKEL (reference sequence). V lost 4 bases and J lost 1; bases outside the gene matches: 6.

The V call is TRBV28, the J call TRBJ1-1; D perhaps matches TRBD1 (6 bases). The CDR3 totals 16 residues. Germline assignment: CDR1 MDHEN and CDR2 SYDVKM. The V end was cut by 6 bases, the J end by 0 bases, with 17 bases between. The CDR3 sequence: CASSRPSTGMNTEAFF. CDR3 nucleotides: TGTGCCAGCAGCCGACCTTCAACAGGGATGAACACTGAAGCTTTCTTT.